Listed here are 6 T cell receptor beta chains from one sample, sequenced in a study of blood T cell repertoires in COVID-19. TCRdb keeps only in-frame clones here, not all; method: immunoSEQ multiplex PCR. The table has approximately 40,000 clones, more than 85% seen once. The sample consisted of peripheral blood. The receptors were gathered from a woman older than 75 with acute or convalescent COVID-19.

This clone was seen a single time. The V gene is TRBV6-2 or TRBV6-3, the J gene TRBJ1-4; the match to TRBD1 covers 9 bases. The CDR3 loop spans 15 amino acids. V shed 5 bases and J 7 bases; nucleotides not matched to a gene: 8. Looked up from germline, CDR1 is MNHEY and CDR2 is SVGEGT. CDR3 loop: CASSRSTGGSEKLFF. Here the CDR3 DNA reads TGTGCCAGCAGTAGATCGACAGGGGGAAGTGAAAAACTGTTTTTT.

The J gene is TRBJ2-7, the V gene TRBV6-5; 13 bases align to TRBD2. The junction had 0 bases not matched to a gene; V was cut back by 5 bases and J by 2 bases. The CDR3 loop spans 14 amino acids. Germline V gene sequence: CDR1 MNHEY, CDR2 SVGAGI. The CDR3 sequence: CASSTSGGAYEQYF. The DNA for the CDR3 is TGTGCCAGCAGTACTAGCGGGGGGGCCTACGAGCAGTACTTC.

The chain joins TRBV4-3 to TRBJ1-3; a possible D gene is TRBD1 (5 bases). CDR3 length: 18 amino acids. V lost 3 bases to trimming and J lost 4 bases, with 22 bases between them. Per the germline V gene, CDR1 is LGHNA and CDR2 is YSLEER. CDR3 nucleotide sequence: TGCGCCAGCAGCCAGATGGCCGGGGGAACCGCGGGAGGAAACACCATATATTTT. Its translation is CASSQMAGGTAGGNTIYF.

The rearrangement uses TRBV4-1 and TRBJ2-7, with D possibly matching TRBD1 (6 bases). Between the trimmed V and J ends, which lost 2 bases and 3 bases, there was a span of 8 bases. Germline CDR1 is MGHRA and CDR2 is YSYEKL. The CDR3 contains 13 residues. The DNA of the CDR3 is TGCGCCAGCAGCCAAACCAGGGGCTACGAGCAGTACTTC. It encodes CASSQTRGYEQYF.

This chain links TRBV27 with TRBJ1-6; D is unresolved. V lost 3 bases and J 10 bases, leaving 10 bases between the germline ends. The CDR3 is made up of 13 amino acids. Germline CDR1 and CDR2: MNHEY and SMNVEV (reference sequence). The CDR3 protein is CASSLNNISPLHF. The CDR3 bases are TGTGCCAGCAGTTTGAACAATATATCACCCCTCCACTTT.

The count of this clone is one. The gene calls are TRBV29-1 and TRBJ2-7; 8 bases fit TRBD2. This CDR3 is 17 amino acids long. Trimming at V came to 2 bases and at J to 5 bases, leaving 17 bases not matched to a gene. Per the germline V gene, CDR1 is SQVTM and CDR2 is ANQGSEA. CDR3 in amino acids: CSVEKEGQRGHLDEQYF. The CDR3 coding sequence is TGCAGCGTTGAAAAGGAAGGCCAGCGGGGGCACCTGGACGAGCAGTACTTC.